A selection of T cell receptor beta chains follows, all from one sample in a study of shared clonotypes between healthy human individuals. Sequencing was performed with immunoSEQ multiplex PCR; in TCRdb, only in-frame clones are kept and a portion is missing. The repertoire holds 1.6 million or so clones, with over 95% as singletons. Material for sequencing was naive CD4+ T cells sorted from blood. The receptors derive from a man aged 30 to 45 in good health. The CDR3 runs from the conserved cysteine through the conserved F or W. The D gene is left open where the match is weak. Some rows mark clone size as missing; the rest say once, few, many or name a class of expanded clone.

cdr3_aa: CASSRRSAIHTDTQYF
cdr3_nt: TGCGCCAGCAGTCGACGTTCGGCAATTCACACCGATACGCAGTATTTT
d_call: -
v_call: TRBV10-2
clone_size: once
j_call: TRBJ2-3

cdr3_aa: CASSPRQGGLSAQHF
cdr3_nt: TGTGCCAGCTCACCGAGACAGGGTGGCCTATCGGCCCAGCATTTT
d_call: TRBD1
v_call: TRBV18
clone_size: -
j_call: TRBJ1-5

cdr3_aa: CASSAGTSWADTQYF
cdr3_nt: TGTGCCAGCAGCGCGGGGACTAGCTGGGCAGATACGCAGTATTTT
d_call: TRBD2
v_call: TRBV25-1
clone_size: -
j_call: TRBJ2-3

cdr3_aa: CASSDLAEFSTDTQYF
cdr3_nt: TGTGCCAGCAGCGATTTAGCGGAGTTTAGCACAGATACGCAGTATTTT
d_call: -
v_call: TRBV9
clone_size: -
j_call: TRBJ2-3

cdr3_aa: CASSLISIRTSGSNGELFF
cdr3_nt: TGTGCCAGCAGTTTAATTTCCATCCGGACTAGCGGGAGTAATGGGGAGCTGTTTTTT
d_call: TRBD2
v_call: TRBV27
clone_size: -
j_call: TRBJ2-2

cdr3_aa: CASSLRGGAKGNTEAFF
cdr3_nt: TGTGCCAGCAGCTTAAGGGGGGGGGCGAAAGGGAACACTGAAGCTTTCTTT
d_call: -
v_call: TRBV7-8
clone_size: -
j_call: TRBJ1-1

cdr3_aa: CSANRDRGLRQFF
cdr3_nt: TGCAGCGCCAACCGGGACAGGGGACTTCGCCAGTTCTTC
d_call: TRBD1
v_call: TRBV29-1
clone_size: -
j_call: TRBJ2-1

cdr3_aa: CASSSRDTSGAYEQYF
cdr3_nt: TGCGCCAGCAGCTCCAGAGATACTAGCGGGGCCTACGAGCAGTACTTC
d_call: TRBD2
v_call: TRBV5-1
clone_size: -
j_call: TRBJ2-7

cdr3_aa: CSVGDSSYEQYF
cdr3_nt: TGCAGCGTTGGGGACAGCTCCTACGAGCAGTACTTC
d_call: TRBD1
v_call: TRBV29-1
clone_size: -
j_call: TRBJ2-7

cdr3_aa: CASSLGQALEAFF
cdr3_nt: TGTGCCAGCAGCTTAGGACAGGCCCTTGAAGCTTTCTTT
d_call: -
v_call: TRBV7-2
clone_size: -
j_call: TRBJ1-1

cdr3_aa: CASSYRRGTDGETQYF
cdr3_nt: TGTGCCAGCAGTTACCGGAGGGGGACGGATGGGGAGACCCAGTACTTC
d_call: -
v_call: TRBV6-6
clone_size: -
j_call: TRBJ2-5

cdr3_aa: CASRNDPSGANVLTF
cdr3_nt: TGCGCCAGCAGAAACGACCCATCTGGGGCCAACGTCCTGACTTTC
d_call: -
v_call: TRBV5-1
clone_size: -
j_call: TRBJ2-6

cdr3_aa: CASSSGAFLANYGYTF
cdr3_nt: TGCGCCAGCAGCTCCGGGGCCTTCCTAGCTAACTATGGCTACACCTTC
d_call: -
v_call: TRBV10-2
clone_size: -
j_call: TRBJ1-2

cdr3_aa: CASSLEGQGFEQYF
cdr3_nt: TGCGCCAGCAGCTTGGAGGGACAGGGGTTCGAGCAGTACTTC
d_call: TRBD1
v_call: TRBV5-1
clone_size: -
j_call: TRBJ2-7

cdr3_aa: CASSLVGVNTEAFF
cdr3_nt: TGTGCCAGCAGCTTAGTCGGGGTGAACACTGAAGCTTTCTTT
d_call: -
v_call: TRBV7-9
clone_size: -
j_call: TRBJ1-1

cdr3_aa: CASSSTGETQYF
cdr3_nt: TGTGCCAGCAGTTCGACCGGAGAGACCCAGTACTTC
d_call: -
v_call: TRBV6-5
clone_size: -
j_call: TRBJ2-5

cdr3_aa: CAWNGLTGNTIYF
cdr3_nt: TGTGCCTGGAATGGACTAACTGGAAACACCATATATTTT
d_call: -
v_call: TRBV30
clone_size: -
j_call: TRBJ1-3

cdr3_aa: CAWSPGTQETQYF
cdr3_nt: TGTGCCTGGAGTCCAGGGACACAAGAGACCCAGTACTTC
d_call: -
v_call: TRBV30
clone_size: -
j_call: TRBJ2-5

cdr3_aa: CAISSGQTNYGYTF
cdr3_nt: TGTGCCATCAGTTCCGGACAGACTAACTATGGCTACACCTTC
d_call: -
v_call: TRBV10-3
clone_size: -
j_call: TRBJ1-2

cdr3_aa: CASSFPGLGTDTQYF
cdr3_nt: TGCGCCAGCAGCTTCCCGGGACTAGGCACAGATACGCAGTATTTT
d_call: TRBD2
v_call: TRBV5-1
clone_size: once
j_call: TRBJ2-3

cdr3_aa: CASSPGGADREQYF
cdr3_nt: TGTGCCAGCTCACCAGGGGGGGCGGATCGCGAGCAGTACTTC
d_call: -
v_call: TRBV18
clone_size: -
j_call: TRBJ2-7

cdr3_aa: CASSPPLLGKETQYF
cdr3_nt: TGTGCCAGCTCACCCCCCCTTTTGGGGAAAGAGACCCAGTACTTC
d_call: -
v_call: TRBV18
clone_size: -
j_call: TRBJ2-5

cdr3_aa: CASSETGGSGNQPQHF
cdr3_nt: TGTGCCAGCAGCGAAACAGGGGGATCGGGCAATCAGCCCCAGCATTTT
d_call: TRBD1
v_call: TRBV27
clone_size: -
j_call: TRBJ1-5

cdr3_aa: CASSSDRGSSYEQYF
cdr3_nt: TGCGCCAGCAGCTCGGACAGGGGCTCCTCCTACGAGCAGTACTTC
d_call: TRBD1
v_call: TRBV5-1
clone_size: once
j_call: TRBJ2-7

cdr3_aa: CASSPLGRGLLGEKLFF
cdr3_nt: TGTGCCAGCTCACCACTCGGCAGGGGGCTCCTCGGGGAAAAACTGTTTTTT
d_call: TRBD1
v_call: TRBV18
clone_size: -
j_call: TRBJ1-4

cdr3_aa: CASRGSTDEKLFF
cdr3_nt: TGCGCCAGCCGGGGGTCAACCGATGAAAAACTGTTTTTT
d_call: -
v_call: TRBV10-1
clone_size: -
j_call: TRBJ1-4

cdr3_aa: CASSLAYSSSYNEQFF
cdr3_nt: TGCGCCAGCAGCTTGGCGTACTCAAGCTCCTACAATGAGCAGTTCTTC
d_call: -
v_call: TRBV5-1
clone_size: once
j_call: TRBJ2-1

cdr3_aa: CASSLPGVEPQHF
cdr3_nt: TGTGCCAGTAGTCTCCCGGGAGTAGAGCCCCAGCATTTT
d_call: -
v_call: TRBV19
clone_size: -
j_call: TRBJ1-5

cdr3_aa: CASSLGGAYGYTF
cdr3_nt: TGTGCCAGCTCCCTCGGCGGGGCCTATGGCTACACCTTC
d_call: -
v_call: TRBV25-1
clone_size: -
j_call: TRBJ1-2

cdr3_aa: CASSLLGGENEKLFF
cdr3_nt: TGTGCCAGCAGTTTACTTGGGGGTGAGAATGAAAAACTGTTTTTT
d_call: -
v_call: TRBV28
clone_size: -
j_call: TRBJ1-4

cdr3_aa: CASSFSGGTITDTQYF
cdr3_nt: TGTGCCAGCAGCTTTTCGGGGGGGACGATTACAGATACGCAGTATTTT
d_call: TRBD2
v_call: TRBV7-6
clone_size: -
j_call: TRBJ2-3

cdr3_aa: CASAPASYNEQFF
cdr3_nt: TGTGCCAGCGCTCCGGCGTCCTACAATGAGCAGTTCTTC
d_call: -
v_call: TRBV28
clone_size: -
j_call: TRBJ2-1

cdr3_aa: CASSYRDRADGYTF
cdr3_nt: TGCGCCAGCAGCTACCGGGACAGGGCGGATGGCTACACCTTC
d_call: TRBD1
v_call: TRBV5-1
clone_size: -
j_call: TRBJ1-2

cdr3_aa: CASSHQSAGGSRALFF
cdr3_nt: TGCGCCAGCAGCCATCAATCAGCGGGAGGGTCCCGTGCTTTGTTCTTC
d_call: TRBD2
v_call: TRBV5-1
clone_size: -
j_call: TRBJ2-1

cdr3_aa: CASSSGQGDGYTF
cdr3_nt: TGTGCCAGCAGTTCGGGACAGGGAGACGGCTACACCTTC
d_call: TRBD1
v_call: TRBV28
clone_size: -
j_call: TRBJ1-2

cdr3_aa: CASRRGTGELFF
cdr3_nt: TGTGCCAGCAGAAGAGGCACCGGGGAGCTGTTTTTT
d_call: -
v_call: TRBV6-5
clone_size: -
j_call: TRBJ2-2

cdr3_aa: CASSQGARSPLHF
cdr3_nt: TGTGCCAGCAGTCAGGGGGCTCGGTCACCCCTCCACTTT
d_call: TRBD1
v_call: TRBV6-5
clone_size: -
j_call: TRBJ1-6

cdr3_aa: CASSPDRGETQYF
cdr3_nt: TGCGCCAGCAGCCCAGACAGGGGAGAGACCCAGTACTTC
d_call: TRBD1
v_call: TRBV4-3
clone_size: -
j_call: TRBJ2-5

cdr3_aa: CASSSRRGGSKSYEQYF
cdr3_nt: TGTGCCAGCAGCTCGAGGCGGGGCGGGAGTAAGTCCTACGAGCAGTACTTC
d_call: TRBD2
v_call: TRBV7-2
clone_size: -
j_call: TRBJ2-7

cdr3_aa: CASSQVSLGQPGKYEQYF
cdr3_nt: TGCGCCAGCAGCCAAGTTAGCCTGGGTCAGCCAGGTAAATACGAGCAGTACTTC
d_call: -
v_call: TRBV4-3
clone_size: -
j_call: TRBJ2-7

cdr3_aa: CASSLVPGGYEQYF
cdr3_nt: TGTGCCAGCAGCTTAGTTCCAGGGGGCTACGAGCAGTACTTC
d_call: TRBD1
v_call: TRBV11-2
clone_size: few
j_call: TRBJ2-7

cdr3_aa: CASSTSSGRGQEEQFF
cdr3_nt: TGTGCCAGCAGCACCTCTAGCGGGAGGGGTCAGGAGGAGCAGTTCTTC
d_call: TRBD2
v_call: TRBV11-2
clone_size: -
j_call: TRBJ2-1

cdr3_aa: CASGPTSGIQTYEQYF
cdr3_nt: TGTGCCAGCGGGCCAACTAGCGGGATTCAGACCTACGAGCAGTACTTC
d_call: TRBD2
v_call: TRBV28
clone_size: once
j_call: TRBJ2-7

cdr3_aa: CSVSRRGSYGYTF
cdr3_nt: TGCAGCGTTTCGCGGCGGGGAAGCTATGGCTACACCTTC
d_call: -
v_call: TRBV29-1
clone_size: -
j_call: TRBJ1-2

cdr3_aa: CASITGGGGYQPQHF
cdr3_nt: TGTGCCAGCATAACGGGAGGGGGGGGCTATCAGCCCCAGCATTTT
d_call: -
v_call: TRBV28
clone_size: once
j_call: TRBJ1-5

cdr3_aa: CASSSRQGQRNTEAFF
cdr3_nt: TGTGCCAGCTCATCCAGACAGGGGCAGCGGAACACTGAAGCTTTCTTT
d_call: TRBD1
v_call: TRBV18
clone_size: -
j_call: TRBJ1-1

cdr3_aa: CASSLLQGAWDNQPQHF
cdr3_nt: TGTGCCAGCAGTTTACTACAGGGGGCGTGGGACAATCAGCCCCAGCATTTT
d_call: TRBD1
v_call: TRBV28
clone_size: -
j_call: TRBJ1-5

cdr3_aa: CASSPPSLDTQYF
cdr3_nt: TGTGCCAGCAGCCCCCCCTCCTTGGATACGCAGTATTTT
d_call: -
v_call: TRBV11-3
clone_size: -
j_call: TRBJ2-3

cdr3_aa: CAWGGFKMEQFF
cdr3_nt: TGTGCCTGGGGGGGCTTCAAAATGGAGCAGTTCTTC
d_call: -
v_call: TRBV9
clone_size: -
j_call: TRBJ2-1

cdr3_aa: CAISFTSRSGEQYF
cdr3_nt: TGTGCCATCAGTTTCACTAGCAGATCTGGGGAGCAGTACTTC
d_call: -
v_call: TRBV10-3
clone_size: -
j_call: TRBJ2-7